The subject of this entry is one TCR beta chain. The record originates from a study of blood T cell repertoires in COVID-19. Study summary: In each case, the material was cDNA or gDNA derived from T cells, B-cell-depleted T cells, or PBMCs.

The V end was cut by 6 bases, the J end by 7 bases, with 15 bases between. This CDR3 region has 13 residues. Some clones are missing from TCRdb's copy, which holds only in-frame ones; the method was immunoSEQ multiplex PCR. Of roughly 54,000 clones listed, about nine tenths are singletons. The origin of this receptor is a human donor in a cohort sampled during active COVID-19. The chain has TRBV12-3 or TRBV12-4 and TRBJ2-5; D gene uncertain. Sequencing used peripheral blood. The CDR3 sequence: CASSLTEPGTQYF. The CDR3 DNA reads TGTGCCAGCAGCCTTACAGAACCCGGGACCCAGTACTTC.